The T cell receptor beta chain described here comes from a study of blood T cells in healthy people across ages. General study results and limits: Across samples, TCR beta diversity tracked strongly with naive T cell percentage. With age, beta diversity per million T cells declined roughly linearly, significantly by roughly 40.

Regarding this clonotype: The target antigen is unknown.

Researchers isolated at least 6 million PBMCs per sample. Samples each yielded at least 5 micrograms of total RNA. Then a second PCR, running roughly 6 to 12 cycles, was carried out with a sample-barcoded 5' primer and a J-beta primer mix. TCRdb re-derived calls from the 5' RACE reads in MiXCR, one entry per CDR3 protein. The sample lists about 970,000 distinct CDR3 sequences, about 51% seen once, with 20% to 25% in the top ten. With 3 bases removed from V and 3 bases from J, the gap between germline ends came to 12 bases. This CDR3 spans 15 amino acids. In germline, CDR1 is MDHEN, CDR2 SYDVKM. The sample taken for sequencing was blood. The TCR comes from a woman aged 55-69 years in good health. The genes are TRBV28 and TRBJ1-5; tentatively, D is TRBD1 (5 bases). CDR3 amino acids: CASSLRGGYNQPQHF. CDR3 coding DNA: TGTGCCAGCAGTTTGAGGGGCGGCTACAATCAGCCCCAGCATTTT.